This TCR beta chain was sequenced during a study of CD8 T cells in ankylosing spondylitis (dated by TCRdb to about 2017). A note on the overall study: The study set out to find disease-linked TCR variants by profiling T cell receptor beta repertoires in ankylosing spondylitis patients and healthy donors. Peripheral blood samples were taken, and synovial fluid was additionally collected from ankylosing spondylitis patients. The full study cohort comprised about 23 ankylosing spondylitis patients and approximately 100 healthy donors.

Including the terminal cysteine and phenylalanine, the CDR3 comprises 15 residues. The only DNA kept is the CDR3, 45 bases in frame from the first base. The V and J ends are trimmed by 1 base and 6 bases, leaving 16 bases between them. CDR1 and CDR2 were assigned from the germline V gene as SGHTA and FQGNSA. On the study overall, not on this receptor specifically: A TCR beta motif made up of about eight highly homologous amino acid variants appeared to be characteristic of blood from ankylosing spondylitis patients. The disease-linked clones were reported as significantly enriched in matched synovial fluid samples from ankylosing spondylitis patients. A CD8+ phenotype was shown by the disease-linked clones, which were found at relatively low frequencies in peripheral blood. Some of the motif variants had been reported before in the synovial fluid and blood of reactive arthritis patients, a finding that suggests common disease-initiation mechanisms.

These reads were obtained on an Illumina HiSeq 2500. TCR beta libraries were prepared by quantitative 5'-RACE with molecular barcodes. The authors' pipeline ran thus. Disease-linked TCR variants were identified with a new computational method built on a probabilistic model of VDJ rearrangement. TCRdb redid the processing of the public reads, applying fastp at Q25 and MiXCR, and retained in-frame beta chains. Rows are combined by CDR3 protein, so each entry shows the most common genes and DNA. What appears here as the V and J calls and clone size reflects TCRdb's work, not the paper's. The sample table holds about 210,000 distinct CDR3 sequences, of which 8% to 9% were seen once. The leading ten clones occupy around 4.9% of the sample. This clonotype has at least ten counts. Its specific antigen is unknown. No much larger clone exists at a distance of one base, and base qualities are not known.

The sample consisted of blood, either unsorted or a sorted T cell fraction (not recorded which). The chain joins TRBV7-2 to TRBJ2-7; the D gene is perhaps TRBD2, on 6 matching bases. The source of this sequence is a female donor with ankylosing spondylitis or in good health (not recorded which). CDR3 protein: CASSLDGGITSEQYF. The DNA sequence follows: TGTGCCAGCAGCTTAGACGGCGGGATCACCTCCGAGCAGTACTTC.